This T cell receptor (beta chain) stems from a study of T-cell reconstitution after alpha-beta-depleted transplantation in children. Unique molecular identifiers tagged the TCRbeta library. TCRdb re-called the PCR reads through MiXCR, storing one row per CDR3 protein. The sample lists over 100,000 distinct CDR3 sequences; roughly 7.2% were seen once. This clonotype was found many times. The CDR3 totals 14 residues. V shed 5 bases and J 1 base; nucleotides not matched to a gene: 0. CDR1 is SGHTA and CDR2 is FQGTGA in the germline V gene. The genes are TRBV7-3 and TRBJ2-3, with TRBD2 matching over 10 bases. The sample here was PBMCs, taken before TCRalphabeta/CD19-depleted stem cell transplant. This receptor was obtained from a boy aged 2 to 10 with acute lymphoblastic leukemia, due to receive a stem cell transplant. This CDR3 reads CASSGTSGTDTQYF. CDR3 in DNA: TGTGCCAGCAGCGGGACTAGCGGCACAGATACGCAGTATTTT.